Detailed here is one T cell receptor (beta chain). Its antigen is unidentified. The naive CD8 population came from CD45RO-negative cells selected for CCR7, without terminally differentiated effector memory CD45RA+ cells. The data belong to a study of shared clonotypes between healthy human individuals. General observations from the study: Sharing across four donors was highest in naive CD4 (around 5%) and lowest in memory CD8 (roughly 0.4%).

CDR3 size: 16 residues. V lost 5 bases and J lost 6; bases outside the gene matches: 14. Germline V gene sequence: CDR1 MNHEY, CDR2 SMNVEV (reference sequence). Produced via immunoSEQ multiplex PCR; TCRdb's table is partial and in-frame only. The data contain around 1.9 million clones, around 95% of them seen just once; the ten biggest clones take up 1.5% to 2%. This sequence originates from a man aged 18 to 29 in good health. Some clones in this sample may be carry-over from other donors' samples. The genes are TRBV27 and TRBJ2-7; 9 bases agree with TRBD1. Sequenced input: naive CD8+ T cells from PBMCs. The CDR3 sequence: CASSASPGTGLGEQYF. Here the CDR3 DNA reads TGTGCCAGCAGTGCTTCTCCCGGGACAGGGTTGGGCGAGCAGTACTTC.